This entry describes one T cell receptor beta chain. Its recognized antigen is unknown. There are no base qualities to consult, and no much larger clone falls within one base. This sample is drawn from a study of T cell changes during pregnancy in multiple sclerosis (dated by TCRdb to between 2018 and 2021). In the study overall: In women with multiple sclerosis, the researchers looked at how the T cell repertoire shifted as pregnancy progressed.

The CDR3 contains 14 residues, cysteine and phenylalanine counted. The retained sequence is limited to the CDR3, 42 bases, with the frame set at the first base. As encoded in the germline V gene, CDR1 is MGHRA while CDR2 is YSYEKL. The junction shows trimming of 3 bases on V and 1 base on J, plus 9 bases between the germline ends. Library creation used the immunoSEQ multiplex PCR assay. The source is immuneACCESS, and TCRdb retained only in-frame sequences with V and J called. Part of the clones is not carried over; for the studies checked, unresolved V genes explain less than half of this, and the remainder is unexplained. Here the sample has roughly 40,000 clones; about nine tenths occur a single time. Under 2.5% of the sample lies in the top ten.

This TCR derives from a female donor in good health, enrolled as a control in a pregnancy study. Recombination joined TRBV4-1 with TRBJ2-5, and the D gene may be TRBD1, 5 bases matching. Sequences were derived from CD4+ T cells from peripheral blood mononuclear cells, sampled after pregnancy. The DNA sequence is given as TGCGCCAGCAGCCAGAGCGACAGCCAAGAGACCCAGTACTTC. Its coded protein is CASSQSDSQETQYF.